One T cell receptor (beta chain) is described in this entry. This CDR3 region has 13 residues. V trimming: 7 bases; J trimming: 11 bases; junction bases outside the gene matches: 10. From germline, CDR1 is SNHLY and CDR2 FYNNEI. The source of the sample is a study of STAT5B mutations in CD4+ large granular lymphocyte leukemia. Here immunoSEQ multiplex PCR was the method, and the copy in TCRdb shows in-frame clones only, minus some. The sample includes roughly 30,000 clones, roughly 80% of them seen just once. This TCR was sampled from a human donor in good health. Sequenced: CD4+ T cells from blood buffy coats. The chain couples TRBV2 to TRBJ1-1; 10 bases match TRBD1. This CDR3 is CASKGTGAYVAFF. The CDR3 bases are TGTGCCAGCAAAGGGACAGGGGCATATGTTGCTTTCTTT.